These T cell receptor beta chains were read from a single sample in a study of cytomegalovirus exposure and HLA in healthy donors. Assay: immunoSEQ multiplex PCR; the TCRdb copy retains only in-frame clones and omits some. The sample contains under 150,000 clones, about a tenth of which appear only once. The material sequenced was PBMCs. The receptors were gathered from a male donor in good health and CMV-seronegative. Each CDR3 is given without its conserved first and last residue. The order of the fields is CDR3 protein, J gene, CDR3 length, V gene.

CDR3 protein: ASSYRENQPQH
J gene: TRBJ1-5
CDR3 length: 11
V gene: TRBV19

CDR3 protein: ASSLGQGSEKLF
J gene: TRBJ1-4
CDR3 length: 12
V gene: TRBV9

CDR3 protein: ASSSSAAEHYGYT
J gene: TRBJ1-2
CDR3 length: 13
V gene: TRBV7-9

CDR3 protein: ASNSGTGGPTTDTQY
J gene: TRBJ2-3
CDR3 length: 15
V gene: TRBV5-1

CDR3 protein: AWGTGFGGNEQF
J gene: TRBJ2-1
CDR3 length: 12
V gene: TRBV30

CDR3 protein: ATSLTPLAGVETQY
J gene: TRBJ2-5
CDR3 length: 14
V gene: TRBV15

CDR3 protein: ASSLYSGGPSYNEQF
J gene: TRBJ2-1
CDR3 length: 15
V gene: TRBV7-2

CDR3 protein: ASSLGTGGSYEQY
J gene: TRBJ2-7
CDR3 length: 13
V gene: TRBV7-2

CDR3 protein: ASSPRRLGGGTEFYEQY
J gene: TRBJ2-7
CDR3 length: 17
V gene: TRBV18

CDR3 protein: ASSRGGNLNYGYT
J gene: TRBJ1-2
CDR3 length: 13
V gene: TRBV7-8

CDR3 protein: ASSPRGADELLKY
J gene: TRBJ2-5
CDR3 length: 13
V gene: TRBV6-1

CDR3 protein: ASSLIGGGNTEAF
J gene: TRBJ1-1
CDR3 length: 13
V gene: TRBV7-9

CDR3 protein: ASKQDSSSGTQY
J gene: TRBJ2-5
CDR3 length: 12
V gene: TRBV27

CDR3 protein: ASSLTGVNTGELF
J gene: TRBJ2-2
CDR3 length: 13
V gene: TRBV5-4

CDR3 protein: ASSQDNWPFYGYT
J gene: TRBJ1-2
CDR3 length: 13
V gene: TRBV4-1

CDR3 protein: ASSPGTFRGSGNTIY
J gene: TRBJ1-3
CDR3 length: 15
V gene: TRBV18

CDR3 protein: ASKEAPWEQY
J gene: TRBJ2-7
CDR3 length: 10
V gene: TRBV6-6

CDR3 protein: ASRAGVIQETQY
J gene: TRBJ2-5
CDR3 length: 12
V gene: TRBV5-1

CDR3 protein: ASSLVGQGTDTQY
J gene: TRBJ2-3
CDR3 length: 13
V gene: TRBV7-2

CDR3 protein: ATSRGTGEDIQY
J gene: TRBJ2-4
CDR3 length: 12
V gene: TRBV15

CDR3 protein: ASSLQVNDNGYT
J gene: TRBJ1-2
CDR3 length: 12
V gene: TRBV5-1

CDR3 protein: ASIPGQGEDEGTLRDGYT
J gene: TRBJ1-2
CDR3 length: 18
V gene: TRBV27

CDR3 protein: ASSLSRLSNQPQH
J gene: TRBJ1-5
CDR3 length: 13
V gene: TRBV28

CDR3 protein: ASSTRLAGVDEQY
J gene: TRBJ2-7
CDR3 length: 13
V gene: TRBV27

CDR3 protein: ASSLASGGKYNEQF
J gene: TRBJ2-1
CDR3 length: 14
V gene: TRBV7-9

CDR3 protein: ASSSGTGFMNTEAF
J gene: TRBJ1-1
CDR3 length: 14
V gene: TRBV5-1

CDR3 protein: ASSSLGLAGYTDTQY
J gene: TRBJ2-3
CDR3 length: 15
V gene: TRBV7-2

CDR3 protein: ASSSVGDRGPYTEAF
J gene: TRBJ1-1
CDR3 length: 15
V gene: TRBV5-1

CDR3 protein: ASSPQRGSGTGELF
J gene: TRBJ2-2
CDR3 length: 14
V gene: TRBV14

CDR3 protein: ASSLRGLAGVADTQY
J gene: TRBJ2-3
CDR3 length: 15
V gene: TRBV7-8

CDR3 protein: ASSLSGFGELF
J gene: TRBJ2-2
CDR3 length: 11
V gene: TRBV5-6

CDR3 protein: ASSERAYNEQF
J gene: TRBJ2-1
CDR3 length: 11
V gene: TRBV6-1

CDR3 protein: ASSSRGGVDGYT
J gene: TRBJ1-2
CDR3 length: 12
V gene: TRBV5-4

CDR3 protein: ASSLQGIYEQY
J gene: TRBJ2-7
CDR3 length: 11
V gene: TRBV7-2

CDR3 protein: ASSEEGHQPQH
J gene: TRBJ1-5
CDR3 length: 11
V gene: TRBV6-1

CDR3 protein: ASSQDQGGSYEQY
J gene: TRBJ2-7
CDR3 length: 13
V gene: TRBV4-2

CDR3 protein: ATETGGLSNQPQH
J gene: TRBJ1-5
CDR3 length: 13
V gene: TRBV6-1

CDR3 protein: AWSVRALMQSGYT
J gene: TRBJ1-2
CDR3 length: 13
V gene: TRBV30

CDR3 protein: ASSFGQGIEAF
J gene: TRBJ1-1
CDR3 length: 11
V gene: TRBV7-9

CDR3 protein: ASSPQGANTEAF
J gene: TRBJ1-1
CDR3 length: 12
V gene: TRBV25-1

CDR3 protein: ASSGQGYVNTEAF
J gene: TRBJ1-1
CDR3 length: 13
V gene: TRBV2

CDR3 protein: ASSQSWGMGKLF
J gene: TRBJ1-4
CDR3 length: 12
V gene: TRBV4-1

CDR3 protein: ASSYPGNQRRPQH
J gene: TRBJ1-5
CDR3 length: 13
V gene: TRBV6-5

CDR3 protein: ASSDPTGGNYGYT
J gene: TRBJ1-2
CDR3 length: 13
V gene: TRBV6-5

CDR3 protein: ASSPLGGRGRVYEQY
J gene: TRBJ2-7
CDR3 length: 15
V gene: TRBV27

CDR3 protein: ASSLNRGQPQH
J gene: TRBJ1-5
CDR3 length: 11
V gene: TRBV7-9

CDR3 protein: ASSLDSYEQY
J gene: TRBJ2-7
CDR3 length: 10
V gene: TRBV28

CDR3 protein: ASSLRWTSGGILYEQY
J gene: TRBJ2-7
CDR3 length: 16
V gene: TRBV11-2

CDR3 protein: ASSQVRQDSGNTIY
J gene: TRBJ1-3
CDR3 length: 14
V gene: TRBV4-1

CDR3 protein: ASSLEPGVHMNTEAF
J gene: TRBJ1-1
CDR3 length: 15
V gene: TRBV5-5

CDR3 protein: ASSLPSGGGNEQF
J gene: TRBJ2-1
CDR3 length: 13
V gene: TRBV5-4

CDR3 protein: ASGGQPIAKNIQY
J gene: TRBJ2-4
CDR3 length: 13
V gene: TRBV10-1